This paragraph covers one T cell receptor (beta chain) sequence. In the source study's methods: Reference gene primer amplification in the assay estimated nucleated cell counts. TCRdb's copy holds only in-frame clones and misses some; the assay was immunoSEQ multiplex PCR. That table is the source of V, J and clone size, and D and trimming were worked out from the DNA. This table holds tens of thousands of clones, roughly 88% found once. This sample was included in a study of blood T cell repertoires in COVID-19. Study details: Sample material is recorded as cDNA or gDNA derived from T cells, B-cell-depleted T cells, or PBMCs.

Input material: peripheral blood. The TCR originated in a human donor in a cohort sampled during active COVID-19.

The CDR3 loop is CASSEWTGGEAFF. Here the CDR3 DNA reads TGTGCCAGCAGTGAATGGACAGGGGGTGAAGCTTTCTTT. This sequence joins TRBV2 and TRBJ1-1, with 10 bases fitting TRBD1. V was clipped by 2 bases and J by 7 bases; unmatched bases: 1. This CDR3 comprises 13 residues. The germline V gene has CDR1 SNHLY and CDR2 FYNNEI.